A single sample gave rise to the 5 T cell receptor beta chains below, sequenced in a study of blood T cell repertoires in COVID-19. Measured with immunoSEQ multiplex PCR; TCRdb has only the in-frame clones, and not every one. The sample lists a few hundred thousand clones; 70% to 90% were seen once. The sample comprised PBMCs or T cells enriched from blood (not recorded which). These receptors originate from a woman in her late teens or twenties who had recovered from COVID-19.

V and J are TRBV7-8 and TRBJ2-6; the match to TRBD1 covers 8 bases. Trimming took 1 base from V and 2 from J; bases not matched to a gene: 10. The CDR3 is 19 residues long. Germline V gene sequence: CDR1 SGHVS, CDR2 FQNEAQ. The CDR3 sequence: CASSLVRSRGPPGANVLTF. The CDR3 coding sequence is TGTGCCAGCAGCTTAGTACGGTCCAGGGGGCCTCCTGGGGCCAACGTCCTGACTTTC.

This sequence joins TRBV6-5 and TRBJ2-5, with 7 nucleotides matching TRBD1. After removal of 4 bases from V and 0 bases from J, the junction contained 5 bases not matched to a gene. The CDR3 loop spans 15 amino acids. CDR1 and CDR2 (germline): MNHEY, SVGAGI. The CDR3 DNA reads as TGTGCCAGCAGTTCCGGGACAGAGTACCAAGAGACCCAGTACTTC. Translating gives CASSSGTEYQETQYF.

The chain combines TRBV10-3 with TRBJ1-1, with TRBD1 matching 9 bases. J lost 6 bases, V lost 7 bases, and 9 bases had no gene match. Per germline, CDR1 ENHRY and CDR2 SYGVKD. This CDR3 has 14 amino acids. CDR3 sequence (DNA): TGTGCCATCACCACAGGGGGCGCTGGGGCTGAAGCTTTCTTT. It specifies CAITTGGAGAEAFF.

This clone appeared once. V is TRBV4-1 and J is TRBJ1-5; D not certain. This CDR3 has 17 residues. Germline V lookup: CDR1 MGHRA, CDR2 YSYEKL. The V gene lost 0 bases and the J gene lost 5 bases, with 17 bases spanning the gap. In nucleotides, the CDR3 is TGCGCCAGCAGCCAAGATCAAGGAGGGAACCCCCATCAGCCCCAGCATTTT. It encodes CASSQDQGGNPHQPQHF.

This rearrangement joins TRBV11-2 to TRBJ2-7; 8 nucleotides line up with TRBD1. The J segment lost 9 bases and the V segment lost 3 bases, leaving 13 bases of the junction unmatched. The CDR3 covers 15 residues. Germline V lookup: CDR1 SGHAT, CDR2 FQNNGV. CDR3 region: CASSFLGRGQSTQYF. DNA for the CDR3: TGTGCCAGCAGCTTTTTAGGCAGGGGGCAGTCGACGCAGTACTTC. The complete variable domain, with remaining parts taken from reference TRBV11-2 and TRBJ2-7, reads EAGVAQSPRYKIIEKRQSVAFWCNPISGHATLYWYQQILGQGPKLLIQFQNNGVVDDSQLPKDRFSAERLKGVDSTLKIQPAKLEDSAVYLCASSFLGRGQSTQYFGPGTRLTVT.